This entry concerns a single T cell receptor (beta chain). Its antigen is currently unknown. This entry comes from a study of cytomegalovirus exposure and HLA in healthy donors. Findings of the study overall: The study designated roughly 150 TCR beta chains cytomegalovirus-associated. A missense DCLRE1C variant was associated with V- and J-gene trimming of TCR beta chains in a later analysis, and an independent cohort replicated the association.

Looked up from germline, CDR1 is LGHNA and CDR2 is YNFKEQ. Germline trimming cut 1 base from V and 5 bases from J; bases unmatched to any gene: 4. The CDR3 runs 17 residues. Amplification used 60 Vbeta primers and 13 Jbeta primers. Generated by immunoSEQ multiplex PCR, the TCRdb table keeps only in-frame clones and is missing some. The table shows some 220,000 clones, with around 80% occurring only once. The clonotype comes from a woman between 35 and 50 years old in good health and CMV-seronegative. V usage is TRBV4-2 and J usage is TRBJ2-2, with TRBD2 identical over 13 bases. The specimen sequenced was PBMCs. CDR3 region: CASSQVGLAGNTGELFF. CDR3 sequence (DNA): TGTGCCAGCAGCCAAGTGGGACTAGCGGGGAATACCGGGGAGCTGTTTTTT.